These 20 T cell receptor beta chains originate from one sample sequenced in a study of blood T cell repertoires in COVID-19. Method: immunoSEQ multiplex PCR; TCRdb's copy keeps in-frame clones and lacks some. This sample has about 92,000 clones, with roughly 70% found just once. Specimen: peripheral blood. These TCRs come from an older woman in a cohort sampled during active or convalescent COVID-19.

In its sample, this clone was seen once. V is TRBV15 and J is TRBJ1-6; tentative D call: TRBD1 (5 bases). CDR3 length: 15 residues. The germline gives CDR1 LNHNV, CDR2 YYDKDF (reference sequence). V dropped 0 bases and J dropped 10 bases, with 13 bases sitting between them. Here the CDR3 reads CATSREGTGGSPLHF. The CDR3 DNA is TGTGCCACCAGCAGAGAAGGGACGGGGGGGTCACCCCTCCACTTT.

The chain employs TRBV15 and TRBJ2-1; TRBD1 agrees at 11 bases. Germline assignment: CDR1 LNHNV and CDR2 YYDKDF (reference sequence). The CDR3 runs to 15 residues. The V gene end was trimmed by 2 bases and the J gene end by 7 bases; junction bases not matched to a gene: 4. The CDR3 is CATSRLGDRGNEQFF. The CDR3, as DNA: TGTGCCACCAGCAGACTAGGGGACAGGGGGAATGAGCAGTTCTTC. Together with reference TRBV15 and TRBJ2-1, the CDR3 gives the full variable domain: DAMVIQNPRYQVTQFGKPVTLSCSQTLNHNVMYWYQQKSSQAPKLLFHYYDKDFNNEADTPDNFQSRRPNTSFCFLDIRSPGLGDTAMYLCATSRLGDRGNEQFFGPGTRLTVL.

The chain employs TRBV9 and TRBJ1-2, with D possibly matching TRBD1 (6 bases). Germline V gene sequence: CDR1 SGDLS, CDR2 YYNGEE. V was shortened by 2 bases and J by 5 bases, with 19 bases between the two germline ends. This CDR3 has 16 residues. CDR3 residues: CASSVIFWNRAYGYTF. The CDR3 DNA sequence: TGTGCCAGCAGCGTGATTTTTTGGAACAGGGCGTATGGCTACACCTTC.

This clone was recorded a few times. The V and J genes are TRBV6-2 or TRBV6-3 and TRBJ1-3; D remains ambiguous. In germline, CDR1 is MNHEY, CDR2 SVGEGT. The CDR3 sequence is 14 residues long. V was pared by 6 bases and J by 0 bases, with 9 bases between. The CDR3 DNA reads as TGTGCCAGCAGCTCCGGTTTCTCTGGAAACACCATATATTTT. Translation: CASSSGFSGNTIYF.

This chain uses TRBV12-3 or TRBV12-4 with TRBJ2-7, with D uncertain. CDR3 length equals 13 residues. Trimming stripped 1 base from V and 3 bases from J, with 7 bases between. The DNA of the CDR3 is TGTGCCAGCAGTTTAGGGAGAGACTACGAGCAGTACTTC. This codes for CASSLGRDYEQYF.

In its sample, this clone was seen once. As DNA, the CDR3 is TGTGCCAGCAGCGCAACCCACAGCGGGGCGTACAATGAGCAGTTCTTC. Protein: CASSATHSGAYNEQFF. V and J are TRBV9 and TRBJ2-1; 7 bases are a match to TRBD2. The CDR3 runs to 16 residues. The germline gives CDR1 SGDLS, CDR2 YYNGEE. V lost 3 bases, J lost 4 bases, and 10 bases stayed unmatched.

This rearrangement joins TRBV29-1 to TRBJ1-2; D is possibly TRBD1 (6 bases). This CDR3 spans 12 amino acids. Germline V gene data show CDR1 as SQVTM and CDR2 as ANQGSEA. V lost 5 bases, J lost 3 bases, and 10 bases lay in between. The CDR3 region is CSVRTDYYGYTF. CDR3 coding DNA: TGCAGCGTTAGGACAGACTACTATGGCTACACCTTC.

J is TRBJ1-1 and V is TRBV28; possibly TRBD1 for D (5 bases). Germline lookup yields CDR1 MDHEN and CDR2 SYDVKM. CDR3 length equals 13 residues. Trimming cost V 7 bases and J 6 bases, with 15 bases left between them. CDR3: CASIMQGFSEAFF. CDR3 nucleotide sequence: TGTGCCAGCATCATGCAGGGTTTTTCTGAAGCTTTCTTT.

J is TRBJ2-7 and V is TRBV27; tentative D call: TRBD2 (6 bases). Germline V gives CDR1 MNHEY, CDR2 SMNVEV (reference sequence). The CDR3 runs to 16 residues. Trimming took 0 bases from V and 4 from J, leaving 16 bases between them. The CDR3 DNA is TGTGCCAGCAGTTTATCGAGGTCTAGCGTTTTGTACGAGCAGTACTTC. It encodes CASSLSRSSVLYEQYF.

J is TRBJ1-2 and V is TRBV7-2; perhaps TRBD1 as D (6 bases). The germline V gene has CDR1 SGHTA and CDR2 FQGNSA. The CDR3 totals 12 residues. The V gene lost 4 bases and the J gene lost 5 bases, with 8 bases spanning the gap. CDR3 region: CASSSTGYGYTF. Written as DNA, the CDR3 is TGTGCCAGCAGCTCCACAGGGTATGGCTACACCTTC.

The V and J genes are TRBV25-1 and TRBJ2-5; D might be TRBD2 (6 bases). The germline CDR1 and CDR2 sequences are MGHDK and SYGVNS. V shed 4 bases and J shed 1 base, with 10 bases lying between them. The CDR3 length is 14 residues. As DNA, the CDR3 is TGTGCCAGCAGTGTGGGCGGGGTCCAAGAGACCCAGTACTTC. It encodes CASSVGGVQETQYF.

This chain uses TRBV7-2 with TRBJ1-1; tentatively, D is TRBD1 (5 bases). Per germline, CDR1 SGHTA and CDR2 FQGNSA. The CDR3 sequence is 11 residues long. V was clipped by 8 bases and J by 11 bases, with 15 bases between them. CDR3: CASLRGGEAFF. The CDR3 region has the DNA TGTGCCAGCTTACGGGGGGGGGAGGCTTTCTTT.

This clone has at least ten counts. The CDR3 loop reads CASSQDRNTEAFF. The DNA for the CDR3 is TGTGCCAGCAGCCAGGACAGGAACACTGAAGCTTTCTTT. V and J are TRBV7-2 and TRBJ1-1, with a possible D match to TRBD1 (6 bases). The CDR3 is 13 residues long. CDR1 SGHTA and CDR2 FQGNSA come from the germline V gene. Trimming stripped 5 bases from V and 1 base from J, with 8 bases between.

The chain couples TRBV9 to TRBJ2-3; D is perhaps TRBD1 (6 bases). V was cut by 2 bases and J by 0 bases, with 16 bases left in between. CDR1 and CDR2 (germline): SGDLS, YYNGEE. CDR3 length: 17 amino acids. CDR3 loop: CASSVSRDTSSTDTQYF. The CDR3 bases are TGTGCCAGCAGCGTTAGCCGGGACACCTCCAGCACAGATACGCAGTATTTT.

V and J are TRBV4-1 and TRBJ2-3, with 14 bases that match TRBD2. Germline V CDR1 and CDR2: MGHRA, YSYEKL. The length of the CDR3 is 15 residues. V was clipped by 8 bases and J by 7 bases; unmatched bases: 8. This CDR3 is CASRQTSGGAYTQYF. Written as DNA, the CDR3 is TGCGCCAGCCGACAGACTAGCGGGGGGGCCTATACGCAGTATTTT.

The J gene is TRBJ2-3, the V gene TRBV7-2; 15 nucleotides line up with TRBD2. This CDR3 contains 19 residues. Germline V gene lookup returns CDR1 SGHTA and CDR2 FQGNSA. Trimming cost V 4 bases and J 1 base; bases outside gene matches: 9. The CDR3 protein is CASSSQGLAGGLGTDTQYF. The CDR3, as DNA: TGTGCCAGCAGCTCACAAGGACTAGCGGGGGGGCTCGGCACAGATACGCAGTATTTT.

This clone was counted at least ten times. The chain is built from TRBV6-5 and TRBJ2-2; the D is unclear. V lost 6 bases to trimming and J lost 2 bases, with 13 bases between them. The CDR3 loop spans 15 amino acids. In germline, CDR1 is MNHEY, CDR2 SVGAGI. The chain's CDR3 is CASRVEPLNTGELFF. CDR3 sequence (DNA): TGTGCCAGCAGGGTTGAACCCCTAAACACCGGGGAGCTGTTTTTT.

This chain links TRBV5-6 with TRBJ1-4, with D perhaps TRBD1 (6 bases). The germline V gene encodes CDR1 SGHDT and CDR2 YYEEEE. The CDR3 totals 15 residues. The V and J ends lost 6 bases and 3 bases respectively, with 15 bases between them. This CDR3 reads CASTRQGLANEKLFF. In DNA form, the CDR3 reads TGTGCCAGCACCCGTCAGGGGCTGGCTAATGAAAAACTGTTTTTT.

The chain is built from TRBV18 and TRBJ2-3; 7 positions match TRBD2. With V trimmed by 5 bases and J by 0 bases, 11 bases remained unmatched. This CDR3 has 17 residues. Germline V CDR1 and CDR2: KGHSH, LQKENI. CDR3 amino acids: CASSKALAATSTDTQYF. CDR3 coding DNA: TGTGCCAGCTCAAAGGCGCTAGCGGCTACTAGCACAGATACGCAGTATTTT.

This rearrangement joins TRBV4-2 to TRBJ2-1, with D uncertain. Germline-derived CDR1 and CDR2 are LGHNA and YNFKEQ. This CDR3 contains 15 residues. Trimming took 4 bases from V and 1 from J, leaving 11 bases between them. The CDR3, as DNA: TGTGCCAGCAGCCCTACCACTGCATCCTACAATGAGCAGTTCTTC. The encoded protein is CASSPTTASYNEQFF.